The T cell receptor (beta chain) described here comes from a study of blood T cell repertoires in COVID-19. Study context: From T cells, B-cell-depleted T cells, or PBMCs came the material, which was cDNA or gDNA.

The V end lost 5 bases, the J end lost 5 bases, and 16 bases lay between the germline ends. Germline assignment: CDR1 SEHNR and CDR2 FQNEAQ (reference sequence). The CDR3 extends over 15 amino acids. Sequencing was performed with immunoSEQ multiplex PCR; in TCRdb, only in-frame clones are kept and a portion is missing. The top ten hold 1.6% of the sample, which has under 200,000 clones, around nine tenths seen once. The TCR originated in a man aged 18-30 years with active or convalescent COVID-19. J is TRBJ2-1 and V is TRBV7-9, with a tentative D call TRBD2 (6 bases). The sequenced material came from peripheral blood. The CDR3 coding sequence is TGTGCCAGCAGCCTCGGTGTAGCGGAAGACAATGAGCAGTTCTTC. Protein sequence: CASSLGVAEDNEQFF.